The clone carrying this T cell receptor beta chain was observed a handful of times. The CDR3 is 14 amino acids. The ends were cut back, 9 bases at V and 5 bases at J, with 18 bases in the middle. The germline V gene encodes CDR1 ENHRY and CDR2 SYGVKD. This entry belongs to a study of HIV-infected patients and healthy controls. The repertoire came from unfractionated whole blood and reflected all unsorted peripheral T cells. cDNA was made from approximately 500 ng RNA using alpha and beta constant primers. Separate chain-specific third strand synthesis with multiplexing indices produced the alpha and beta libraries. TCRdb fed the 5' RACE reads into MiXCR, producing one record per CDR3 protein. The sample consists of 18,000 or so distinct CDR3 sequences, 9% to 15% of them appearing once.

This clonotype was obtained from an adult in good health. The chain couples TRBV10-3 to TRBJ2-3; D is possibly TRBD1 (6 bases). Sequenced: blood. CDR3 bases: TGTGCCATTCGGACAGCTCCTCGGGGAGATACGCAGTATTTT. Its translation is CAIRTAPRGDTQYF.